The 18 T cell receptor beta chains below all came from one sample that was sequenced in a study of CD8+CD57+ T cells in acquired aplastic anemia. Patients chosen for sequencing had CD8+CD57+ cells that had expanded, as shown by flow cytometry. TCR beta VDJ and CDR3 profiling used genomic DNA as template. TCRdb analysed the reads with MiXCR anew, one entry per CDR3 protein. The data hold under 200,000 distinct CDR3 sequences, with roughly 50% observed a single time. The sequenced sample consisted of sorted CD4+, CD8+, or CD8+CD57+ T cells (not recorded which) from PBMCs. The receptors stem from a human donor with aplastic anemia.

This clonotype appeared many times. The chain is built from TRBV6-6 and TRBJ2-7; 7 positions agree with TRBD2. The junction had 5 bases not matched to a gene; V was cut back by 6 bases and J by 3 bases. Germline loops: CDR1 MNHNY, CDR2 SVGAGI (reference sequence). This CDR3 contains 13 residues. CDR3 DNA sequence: TGTGCCAGCAGGGGGGGGATAAGCTACGAGCAGTACTTC. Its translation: CASRGGISYEQYF.

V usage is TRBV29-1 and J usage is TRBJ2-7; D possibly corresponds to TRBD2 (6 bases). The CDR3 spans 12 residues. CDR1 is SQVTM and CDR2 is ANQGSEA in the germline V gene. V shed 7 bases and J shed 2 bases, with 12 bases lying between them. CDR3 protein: CSAGDGPYEQYF. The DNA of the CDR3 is TGCAGCGCGGGGGACGGCCCCTACGAGCAGTACTTC.

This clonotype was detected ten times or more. The CDR3, as DNA: TGTGCCAGCAGCTCCTCCGGGACGGCGAACACTGAAGCTTTCTTT. Amino acid sequence: CASSSSGTANTEAFF. The J gene is TRBJ1-1, the V gene TRBV7-3, with D possibly TRBD1 on 5 matching bases. The ends were cut back, 4 bases at V and 1 base at J, with 13 bases in the middle. Germline CDR1 is SGHTA and CDR2 is FQGTGA. The CDR3 length is 15 residues.

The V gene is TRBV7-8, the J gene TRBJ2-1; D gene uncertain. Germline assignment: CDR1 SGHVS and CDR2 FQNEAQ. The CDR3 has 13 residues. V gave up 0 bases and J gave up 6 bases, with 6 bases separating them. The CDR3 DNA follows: TGTGCCAGCAGCTTAGCTAGGGTCAATGAGCAGTTCTTC. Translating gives CASSLARVNEQFF.

CDR3 loop: CASSDRDSRNSPLHF. The CDR3 coding sequence is TGTGCCAGCAGTGATAGGGACAGCAGAAATTCACCCCTCCACTTT. The genes are TRBV2 and TRBJ1-6; 7 nucleotides match TRBD1. CDR3 length: 15 amino acids. Germline CDR1 and CDR2: SNHLY and FYNNEI. V gave up 3 bases and J gave up 7 bases; unmatched junction bases: 6.

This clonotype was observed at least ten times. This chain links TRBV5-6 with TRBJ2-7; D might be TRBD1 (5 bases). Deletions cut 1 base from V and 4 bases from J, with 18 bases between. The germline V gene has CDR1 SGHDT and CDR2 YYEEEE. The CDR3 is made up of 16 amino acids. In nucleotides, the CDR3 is TGTGCCAGCAGCTTGCTCTCCCAGGGCGGTGAATACGAGCAGTACTTC. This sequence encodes CASSLLSQGGEYEQYF.

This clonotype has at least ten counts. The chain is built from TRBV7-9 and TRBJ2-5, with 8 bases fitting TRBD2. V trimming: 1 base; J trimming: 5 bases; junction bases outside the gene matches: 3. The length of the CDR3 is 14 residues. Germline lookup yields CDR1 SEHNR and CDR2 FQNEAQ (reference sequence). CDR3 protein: CASSLGLARETQYF. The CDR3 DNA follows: TGTGCCAGCAGCTTAGGACTAGCGAGGGAGACCCAGTACTTC. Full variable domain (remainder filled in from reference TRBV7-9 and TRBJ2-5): DTGVSQNPRHKITKRGQNVTFRCDPISEHNRLYWYRQTLGQGPEFLTYFQNEAQLEKSRLLSDRFSAERPKGSFSTLEIQRTEQGDSAMYLCASSLGLARETQYFGPGTRLLVL.

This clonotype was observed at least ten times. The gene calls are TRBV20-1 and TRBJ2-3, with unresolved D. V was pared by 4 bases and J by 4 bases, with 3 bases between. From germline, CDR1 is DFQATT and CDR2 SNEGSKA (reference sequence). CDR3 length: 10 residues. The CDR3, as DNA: TGCAGTGCTATATCAGATACGCAGTATTTT. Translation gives CSAISDTQYF.

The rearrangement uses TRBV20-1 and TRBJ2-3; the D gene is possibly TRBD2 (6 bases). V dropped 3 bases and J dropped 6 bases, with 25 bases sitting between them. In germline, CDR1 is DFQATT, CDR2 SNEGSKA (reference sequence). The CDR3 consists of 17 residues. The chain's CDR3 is CSARDGWEDSLADTQYF. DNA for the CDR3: TGCAGTGCTAGGGATGGCTGGGAGGACTCCCTGGCCGATACGCAGTATTTT.

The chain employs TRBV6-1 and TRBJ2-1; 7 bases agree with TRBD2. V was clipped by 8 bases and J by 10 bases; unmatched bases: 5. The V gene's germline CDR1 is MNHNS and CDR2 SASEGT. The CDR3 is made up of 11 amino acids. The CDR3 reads CASGWDYEQFF. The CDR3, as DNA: TGTGCCAGCGGATGGGACTACGAGCAGTTCTTC.

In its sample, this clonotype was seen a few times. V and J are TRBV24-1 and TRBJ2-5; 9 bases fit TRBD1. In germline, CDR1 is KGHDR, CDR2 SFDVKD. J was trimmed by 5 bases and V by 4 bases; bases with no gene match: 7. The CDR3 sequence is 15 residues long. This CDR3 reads CATSDPDRGGETQYF. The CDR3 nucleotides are TGTGCCACCAGTGACCCGGACAGGGGAGGGGAGACCCAGTACTTC.

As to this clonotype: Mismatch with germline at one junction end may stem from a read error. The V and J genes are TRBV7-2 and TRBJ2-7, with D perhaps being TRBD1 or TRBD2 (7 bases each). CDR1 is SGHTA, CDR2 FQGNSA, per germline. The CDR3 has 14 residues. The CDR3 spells CVSSFDRDYYEQYF. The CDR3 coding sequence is TGCGTCAGCAGTTTCGACAGGGACTACTACGAGCAGTACTTC.

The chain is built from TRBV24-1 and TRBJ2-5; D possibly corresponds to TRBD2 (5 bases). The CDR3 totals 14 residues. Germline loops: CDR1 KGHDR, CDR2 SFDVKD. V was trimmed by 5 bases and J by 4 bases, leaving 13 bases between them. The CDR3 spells CATSARIGGETQYF. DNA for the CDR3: TGTGCCACCAGTGCTAGAATCGGAGGAGAGACCCAGTACTTC.

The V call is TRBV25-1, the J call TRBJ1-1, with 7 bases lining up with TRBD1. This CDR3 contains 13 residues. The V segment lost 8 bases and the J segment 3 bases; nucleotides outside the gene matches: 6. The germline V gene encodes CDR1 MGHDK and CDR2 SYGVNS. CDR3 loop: CASARQGYTEAFF. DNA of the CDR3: TGTGCCAGCGCAAGACAGGGATACACTGAAGCTTTCTTT.

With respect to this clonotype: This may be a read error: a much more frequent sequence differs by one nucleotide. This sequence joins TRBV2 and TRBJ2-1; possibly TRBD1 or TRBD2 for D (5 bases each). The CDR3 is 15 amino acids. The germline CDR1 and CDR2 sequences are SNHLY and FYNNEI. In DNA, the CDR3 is TGTGCCAGCAGTTTCCGGGACCCTCAAGCCAATGAGCGGTTCTTC. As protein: CASSFRDPQANERFF.

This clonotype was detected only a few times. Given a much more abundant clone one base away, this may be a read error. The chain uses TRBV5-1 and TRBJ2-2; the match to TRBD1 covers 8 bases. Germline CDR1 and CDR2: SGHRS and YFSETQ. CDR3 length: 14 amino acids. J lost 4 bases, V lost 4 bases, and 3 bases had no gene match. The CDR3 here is CASSQGAATGELFF. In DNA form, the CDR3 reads TGCGCCAGCAGCCAGGGGGCGGCCACCGGGGAGCTGTTTTTT.

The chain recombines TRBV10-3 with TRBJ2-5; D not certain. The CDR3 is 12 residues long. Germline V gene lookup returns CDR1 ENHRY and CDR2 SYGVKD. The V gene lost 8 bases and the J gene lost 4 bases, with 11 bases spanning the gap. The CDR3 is CAISAVRETQYF. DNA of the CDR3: TGTGCCATCTCCGCGGTCCGAGAGACCCAGTACTTC.

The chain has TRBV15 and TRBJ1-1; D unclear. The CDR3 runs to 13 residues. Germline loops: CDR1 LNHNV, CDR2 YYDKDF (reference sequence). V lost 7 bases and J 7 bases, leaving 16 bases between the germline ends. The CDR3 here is CATTGLEFSEAFF. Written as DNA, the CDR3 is TGTGCCACCACCGGGCTTGAGTTTAGTGAAGCTTTCTTT.